This section outlines one TCR beta chain sequence together with its context. The antigen remains unidentified. Template material for amplifying TCR beta CDR3 regions consisted of RNA transcripts. HTBI primers were the set used in a first-round RT-PCR of the TCR CDR3. TCRdb re-analysed the multiplex PCR reads in MiXCR, keeping a single row per CDR3 protein. The sample holds fewer than 250,000 distinct CDR3 sequences, about 15% seen once. These data belong to a study of T cells in Graves' hyperthyroidism and ophthalmopathy. Pregnant or lactating patients were excluded, as were those with uncontrolled infection or other autoimmune disease. Clinicians diagnosed patients from clinical symptoms, serum thyroxine and TRAb, thyroid ultrasound and orbital computed tomography. Using less than 12 ml of fresh peripheral blood, PBMCs were prepared. General observations from the study: Researchers found most expanded thyroid clonotypes above 0.001 in blood as well.

The sequence was obtained from a man aged 45 to 65 with Graves' hyperthyroidism. The specimen was blood.

CDR3 sequence (DNA): TGTGCCAGCAGCAGACAGTACCAAGAGACCCAGTACTTC. Amino acid sequence: CASSRQYQETQYF. J is TRBJ2-5 and V is TRBV6-1; TRBD1 might be the D (5 bases). The V end was cut by 6 bases, the J end by 0 bases, with 8 bases between. The CDR3 is 13 residues long. The germline V gene has CDR1 MNHNS and CDR2 SASEGT.